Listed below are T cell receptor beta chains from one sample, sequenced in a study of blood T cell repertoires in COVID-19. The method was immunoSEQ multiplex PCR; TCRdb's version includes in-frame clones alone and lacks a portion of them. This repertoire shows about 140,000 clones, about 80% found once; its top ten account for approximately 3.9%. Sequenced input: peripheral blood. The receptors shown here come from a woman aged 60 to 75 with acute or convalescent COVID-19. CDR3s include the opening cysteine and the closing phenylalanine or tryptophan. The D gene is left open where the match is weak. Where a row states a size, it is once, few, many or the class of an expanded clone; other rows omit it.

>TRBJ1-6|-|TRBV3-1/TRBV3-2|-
CASSQEGWEGHLHSPLHF
TGTGCCAGCAGCCAAGAGGGGTGGGAGGGACACCTTCATTCACCCCTCCACTTT
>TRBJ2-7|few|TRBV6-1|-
CASSEAKTRPLRYF
TGTGCCAGCAGTGAGGCTAAGACACGACCCCTCCGGTACTTC
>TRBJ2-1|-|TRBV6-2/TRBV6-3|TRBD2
CASSQIGLAGLSYNEQFF
TGTGCCAGCAGCCAAATCGGACTAGCAGGTCTGTCCTACAATGAGCAGTTCTTC
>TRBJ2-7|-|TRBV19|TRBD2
CASSPRTSGRAGSYEQYF
TGTGCCAGTAGTCCCCGGACTAGCGGGAGGGCCGGATCCTACGAGCAGTACTTC
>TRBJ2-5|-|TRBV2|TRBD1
CASSRDRGQGETQYF
TGTGCCAGCAGCCGAGACAGGGGGCAGGGGGAGACCCAGTACTTC
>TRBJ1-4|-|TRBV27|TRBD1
CASSKDRADEKLFF
TGTGCCAGCAGCAAGGACAGGGCGGATGAAAAACTGTTTTTT
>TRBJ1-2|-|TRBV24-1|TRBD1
CATSGGTGNGYTF
TGTGCCACCAGTGGCGGGACAGGAAATGGCTACACCTTC
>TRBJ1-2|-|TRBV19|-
CASSKTWTADGYTF
TGTGCCAGTAGTAAAACCTGGACAGCCGATGGCTACACCTTC
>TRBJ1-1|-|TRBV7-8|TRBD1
CASSTRQGTNTEAFF
TGTGCCAGCAGCACTAGACAGGGGACGAACACTGAAGCTTTCTTT
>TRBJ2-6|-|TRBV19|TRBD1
CASSNQGAGANVLTF
TGTGCCAGTAGTAACCAGGGGGCTGGGGCCAACGTCCTGACTTTC
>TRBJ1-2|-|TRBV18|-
CASSPETDYGYTF
TGTGCCAGCTCACCAGAGACAGACTATGGCTACACCTTC
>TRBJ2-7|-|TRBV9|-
CASSAFTGREQYF
TGTGCCAGCAGCGCCTTTACAGGGCGCGAGCAGTACTTC
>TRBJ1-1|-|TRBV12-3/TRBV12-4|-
CASSFTAGTEAFF
TGTGCCAGCAGTTTCACAGCGGGCACTGAAGCTTTCTTT
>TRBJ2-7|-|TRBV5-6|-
CASSLLSLYEQYF
TGTGCCAGCAGCTTACTATCGCTCTACGAGCAGTACTTC
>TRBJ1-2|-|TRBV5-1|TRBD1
CASSSGTGVDGYTF
TGCGCCAGCAGCTCCGGGACAGGGGTGGATGGCTACACCTTC
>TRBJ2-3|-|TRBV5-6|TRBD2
CASSQTSGSTYF
TGTGCCAGCAGCCAGACTAGCGGCTCAACATATTTT
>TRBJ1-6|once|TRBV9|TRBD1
CASSPGTGQTPLHF
TGTGCCAGCAGCCCGGGGACAGGGCAAACACCCCTCCACTTT
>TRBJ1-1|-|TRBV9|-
CASTKGGNTEAFF
TGTGCCAGCACTAAAGGGGGGAACACTGAAGCTTTCTTT